The next 23 T cell receptor beta chains were all read from a single sample in a study of neurological immune-mediated disorders. Using its own MiXCR run on the 5' RACE reads, TCRdb lists one record per CDR3 protein. The table records approximately 77,000 distinct CDR3 sequences, approximately 10% of them present only once. The material sequenced was PBMCs. The receptors originated from a man aged 45-65 years in good health.

This clonotype turned up a few times. The genes are TRBV27 and TRBJ1-2; TRBD1 might be the D (5 bases). The CDR3 totals 16 residues. V was shortened by 6 bases and J by 1 base, with 18 bases between the two germline ends. The germline V gene encodes CDR1 MNHEY and CDR2 SMNVEV (reference sequence). The CDR3 coding sequence is TGTGCCAGCAGACCCTTTGGGACCGATTATAACTATGGCTACACCTTC. Protein: CASRPFGTDYNYGYTF.

This clonotype was observed many times. This CDR3 is CASRRTGENTEAFF. In DNA form, the CDR3 reads TGTGCCAGCAGAAGGACAGGGGAGAACACTGAAGCTTTCTTT. The chain links TRBV7-9 to TRBJ1-1, with TRBD1 matching 9 bases. The V gene end was trimmed by 6 bases and the J gene end by 1 base; junction bases not matched to a gene: 3. The CDR3 runs to 14 residues. Per the germline V gene, CDR1 is SEHNR and CDR2 is FQNEAQ (reference sequence).

As to this clonotype: A single base separates this from a much larger clone, so it may be a read error. This chain uses TRBV5-1 with TRBJ2-1, with D maybe TRBD1 (6 bases). The CDR3 is 16 amino acids. V was clipped by 0 bases and J by 7 bases, with 17 bases between them. Germline-derived CDR1 and CDR2 are SGHRS and YFSETQ. CDR3 bases: TGCGCCAGCAGCTTGGTCCCTGGGACAAGGCTTAATGAGCAGTTCTTC. This codes for CASSLVPGTRLNEQFF.

This clonotype was observed at least ten times. This rearrangement joins TRBV5-1 to TRBJ2-1; D is unclear. The CDR3 length is 16 residues. Germline-derived CDR1 and CDR2 are SGHRS and YFSETQ. Trimming took off 0 bases at V and 9 bases at J, with 19 bases between the two ends. The CDR3 loop is CASSLVFSQLDAEQFF. As DNA, the CDR3 is TGCGCCAGCAGCTTGGTTTTTTCACAGTTAGACGCTGAGCAGTTCTTC.

This clonotype has a handful of counts. The gene calls are TRBV5-1 and TRBJ1-2, with D possibly matching TRBD1 (6 bases). With 7 bases removed from V and 6 bases from J, the gap between germline ends came to 10 bases. Germline loops: CDR1 SGHRS, CDR2 YFSETQ. The CDR3 spans 11 residues. In DNA form, the CDR3 reads TGCGCCAGCGCGGAGGGGGATGGCTACACCTTC. This sequence encodes CASAEGDGYTF.

On this clonotype itself: Germline and junction disagree at one end, which may indicate a read error. V is TRBV5-1 and J is TRBJ1-1, with a possible D match to TRBD1 (6 bases). Germline V lookup: CDR1 SGHRS, CDR2 YFSETQ. CDR3 length: 15 residues. For the CDR3, the DNA is TGTGCCAGCAGCACCCACAGGGTGATGAACACTGAAGCTTTCTTT. Its translation: CASSTHRVMNTEAFF.

At least ten counts were recorded for this clonotype. This sequence joins TRBV29-1 and TRBJ1-2; D is undetermined. This CDR3 contains 11 residues. Germline V CDR1 and CDR2: SQVTM, ANQGSEA. Trimming removed 3 bases at V and 1 base at J, with 3 bases between. CDR3 DNA: TGCAGCGTTGACCATAACTATGGCTACACCTTC. This sequence encodes CSVDHNYGYTF.

This clonotype has ten or more counts. The V call is TRBV7-9, the J call TRBJ2-7, with 8 bases aligning to TRBD2. The CDR3 has 19 amino acids. Trimming cost V 2 bases and J 4 bases; bases outside gene matches: 19. The germline CDR1 and CDR2 sequences are SEHNR and FQNEAQ (reference sequence). The chain's CDR3 is CASSLRRGSGAGPGYEQYF. The CDR3 DNA sequence: TGTGCCAGCAGCTTAAGGAGGGGTAGCGGGGCAGGGCCTGGGTACGAGCAGTACTTC.

In the case of this clonotype: One end of the junction does not line up with germline, which may come from a read error. This chain connects TRBV5-1 to TRBJ2-7; 9 bases agree with TRBD1. Germline V CDR1 and CDR2: SGHRS, YFSETQ. The CDR3 contains 19 residues. CDR3 residues: CASSFEPGQGMGSSYEQHF. DNA for the CDR3: TGCGCCAGCAGCTTTGAACCGGGACAGGGAATGGGGAGCTCCTACGAGCAGCACTTC.

This clonotype was found many times. This rearrangement joins TRBV7-8 to TRBJ2-7; no clear D gene. The CDR3 runs to 16 residues. Trimming cost V 2 bases and J 0 bases, with 14 bases left between them. Germline V gene data show CDR1 as SGHVS and CDR2 as FQNEAQ. The DNA of the CDR3 is TGTGCCAGCAGCTTACAGGACGGACCAAGCTCCTACGAGCAGTACTTC. Its protein is CASSLQDGPSSYEQYF.

This clonotype appeared many times. One end of the junction fails to match germline, which may point to a read error. This rearrangement joins TRBV5-1 to TRBJ2-2, with 9 bases fitting TRBD1. This CDR3 has 15 residues. Germline V gene lookup returns CDR1 SGHRS and CDR2 YFSETQ. The CDR3 reads CASSLDRGMDGELFF. CDR3 DNA: TGCGCCAGCAGTTTGGACAGGGGCATGGACGGGGAGCTGTTTTTT.

The chain links TRBV30 to TRBJ1-1, with no clear D. The germline CDR1 and CDR2 sequences are GTSNPN and SVGIG (reference sequence). V was pared by 4 bases and J by 1 base, with 16 bases between. This CDR3 is 15 amino acids long. This chain's CDR3 is CAWTPSIIPNTEAFF. The CDR3, as DNA: TGTGCCTGGACACCATCTATTATACCGAACACTGAAGCTTTCTTT.

This clonotype has ten or more counts. The chain links TRBV5-1 to TRBJ2-7; 7 bases line up with TRBD2. Trimming cost V 3 bases and J 4 bases; bases outside gene matches: 16. Germline CDR1 reads SGHRS; CDR2 reads YFSETQ. The CDR3 contains 17 residues. The CDR3 protein is CASSYGTIHGKLYEQYF. The DNA of the CDR3 is TGCGCCAGCAGCTATGGGACTATTCATGGGAAGTTGTACGAGCAGTACTTC.

This clonotype was seen repeatedly, ten times or more. This chain links TRBV7-3 with TRBJ2-3, with 8 bases lining up with TRBD2. The germline gives CDR1 SGHTA, CDR2 FQGTGA. J lost 6 bases, V lost 5 bases, and 10 bases had no gene match. The length of the CDR3 is 15 residues. CDR3 amino acids: CASSALGTRSDTQYF. CDR3 DNA: TGTGCCAGCAGCGCCCTGGGGACTAGGTCTGATACGCAGTATTTT.

In this sample, this clonotype turned up many times. The J gene is TRBJ2-7, the V gene TRBV20-1; 10 nucleotides agree with TRBD1. The CDR3 is 13 residues long. Per the germline V gene, CDR1 is DFQATT and CDR2 is SNEGSKA (reference sequence). The ends lost 5 bases at V and 3 bases at J; junction bases unmatched: 4. DNA for the CDR3: TGCAGTGCTGCCGGGACAGGGGTCTACGAGCAGTACTTC. It yields the protein CSAAGTGVYEQYF.

This clonotype was picked up many times. V and J are TRBV7-2 and TRBJ2-7; D remains unclear. The V end was cut by 2 bases, the J end by 6 bases, with 14 bases between. CDR3 length equals 14 residues. Germline-derived CDR1 and CDR2 are SGHTA and FQGNSA. CDR3 residues: CASSLQSMAPEQYF. CDR3 nucleotide sequence: TGTGCCAGCAGCTTACAGAGCATGGCTCCCGAGCAGTACTTC.

This clonotype occurred many times. The rearrangement uses TRBV20-1 and TRBJ1-2, with TRBD1 as a possible D gene (5 bases). This CDR3 has 14 residues. V lost 4 bases to trimming and J lost 2 bases, with 14 bases between them. CDR1 is DFQATT and CDR2 is SNEGSKA in the germline V gene (reference sequence). The CDR3 DNA sequence: TGCAGTGCTATGTTGTCGGGACCAAACTATGGCTACACCTTC. Translating gives CSAMLSGPNYGYTF.

This chain connects TRBV5-1 to TRBJ2-3, with D possibly matching TRBD1 (6 bases). V was pared by 2 bases and J by 6 bases, with 13 bases between. The CDR3 sequence is 14 residues long. Germline V gives CDR1 SGHRS, CDR2 YFSETQ. DNA of the CDR3: TGCGCCAGCAGCTTACAAGGGGGAAAGGATACGCAGTATTTT. Translating gives CASSLQGGKDTQYF.

The chain carries TRBV5-1 and TRBJ2-1, with 15 bases that match TRBD2. The trim removed 3 bases at V and 8 bases at J, leaving 12 bases unmatched. The CDR3 runs to 18 residues. Germline V lookup: CDR1 SGHRS, CDR2 YFSETQ. For the CDR3, the DNA is TGCGCCAGCAGCTCCATGGGGACTAGCGGGAGGATCGTAGATGAGCAGTTCTTC. Amino acid sequence: CASSSMGTSGRIVDEQFF.

Ten or more counts support this clonotype. The CDR3 coding sequence is TGTGCCACCAGCCCGAGAAGCGGGGGCCCATTGGATGAGCAGTTCTTC. Its protein is CATSPRSGGPLDEQFF. V and J are TRBV24-1 and TRBJ2-1; 8 positions agree with TRBD2. Germline assignment: CDR1 KGHDR and CDR2 SFDVKD. This CDR3 region has 16 residues. V was clipped by 7 bases and J by 8 bases; unmatched bases: 15.

In this sample, this clonotype turned up many times. J is TRBJ2-6 and V is TRBV6-2 or TRBV6-3; 8 bases are a match to TRBD1. From germline, CDR1 is MNHEY and CDR2 SVGEGT. CDR3 length: 15 amino acids. J was trimmed by 2 bases and V by 6 bases; bases with no gene match: 3. The CDR3 loop reads CASSTTGAGANVLTF. Here the CDR3 DNA reads TGTGCCAGCAGCACGACAGGGGCTGGGGCCAACGTCCTGACTTTC.

This clonotype was counted ten times or more. This CDR3 is CASQGGAETQYF. The CDR3 nucleotides are TGTGCCAGCCAGGGAGGAGCAGAGACCCAGTACTTC. J is TRBJ2-5 and V is TRBV12-3 or TRBV12-4; D may be TRBD2 (6 bases). This CDR3 spans 12 amino acids. Trimming took 8 bases from V and 4 from J, leaving 11 bases between them.

This clonotype was recorded many times. The chain combines TRBV7-2 with TRBJ2-7, with D perhaps TRBD2 (5 bases). CDR1 is SGHTA, CDR2 FQGNSA, per germline. The CDR3 sequence is 12 residues long. V was clipped by 5 bases and J by 12 bases, with 17 bases between them. CDR3 sequence (DNA): TGTGCCAGCAGCGCCTCGGACTCGGTTCGGTACTTC. It codes for CASSASDSVRYF.